This T cell receptor (beta chain) was captured in a study of monozygotic twins with inflammatory bowel disease. Study conclusions and caveats: The existence of one strong signal or clonotype linked to IBD lacked support.

Remarks on this clonotype: Its antigen is as yet unknown.

Amplification used two nested PCRs: approximately 15 cycles, then approximately 9 cycles, on TCRalpha/TCRbeta cDNA. TCRdb derives one entry per CDR3 protein from the 5' RACE reads, leaving out DNA. The listing contains a few hundred thousand distinct CDR3 sequences. Collection yielded approximately 2.5 ml of blood per donor. The germline V gene encodes CDR1 DFQATT and CDR2 SNEGSKA (reference sequence). This CDR3 region has 15 residues. The clonotype comes from a human donor with ulcerative colitis or Crohn's disease, or a healthy co-twin of an affected twin (not recorded which). The chain couples TRBV20-1 to TRBJ2-1; the TCRdb call, TRBD1, lacks DNA for checking. The sequenced sample was blood. This chain's CDR3 is CSARPSGQSYNEQFF.